The 11 T cell receptor beta chains presented below share a single source sample, sequenced in a study of blood T cell repertoires in COVID-19. Generated by immunoSEQ multiplex PCR, the TCRdb table keeps only in-frame clones and is missing some. The table lists over 80,000 clones, roughly 90% of them singletons, with just under 7.5% in the top ten. Sequencing was carried out using peripheral blood. All receptors derive from a man aged 70-80 years with acute or convalescent COVID-19.

This chain uses TRBV10-1 with TRBJ1-1, with a possible D match to TRBD1 (6 bases). The germline V and J ends were trimmed by 6 bases and 3 bases, with 11 bases remaining between them. This CDR3 comprises 13 residues. Germline lookup yields CDR1 WNHNN and CDR2 SYGVQD (reference sequence). Here the CDR3 DNA reads TGCGCCAGCAGGGAGAACAGGGACACTGAAGCTTTCTTT. It codes for CASRENRDTEAFF.

With respect to this clone: Other DNA variants within this sample encode the same CDR3. The V and J genes are TRBV11-3 and TRBJ2-2; 12 nucleotides line up with TRBD2. V lost 5 bases, J lost 5 bases, and 6 bases stayed unmatched. The CDR3 loop spans 16 amino acids. From germline, CDR1 is SGHNT and CDR2 YENEEA. As DNA, the CDR3 is TGTGCCAGCAGCCTAGCGGGAGGGCCGTTTACCGGGGAGCTGTTTTTT. This sequence encodes CASSLAGGPFTGELFF.

The J gene is TRBJ2-2, the V gene TRBV5-1; D call uncertain. Trimming stripped 0 bases from V and 5 bases from J, with 8 bases between. Germline V lookup: CDR1 SGHRS, CDR2 YFSETQ. The CDR3 runs to 14 residues. The CDR3 coding sequence is TGCGCCAGCAGCTTGGCCGGGTTGACCGGGGAGCTGTTTTTT. This translates into CASSLAGLTGELFF.

This clone turned up a few times. The V gene is TRBV24-1, the J gene TRBJ1-5; TRBD1 aligns across 11 bases. CDR1 and CDR2 from the germline V gene are KGHDR and SFDVKD. The junction had 2 bases not matched to a gene; V was cut back by 5 bases and J by 3 bases. CDR3 size: 15 residues. CDR3 nucleotide sequence: TGTGCCACCAGTGGGGACAGGGGGTACAATCAGCCCCAGCATTTT. Its protein is CATSGDRGYNQPQHF.

This rearrangement joins TRBV9 to TRBJ2-1; TRBD2 matches at 9 bases. The CDR3 extends over 16 amino acids. Germline lookup yields CDR1 SGDLS and CDR2 YYNGEE. V lost 2 bases, J lost 8 bases, and 11 bases stayed unmatched. In DNA form, the CDR3 reads TGTGCCAGCAGCGTCCGGGGGGCGGGAGGGCCATATGAGCAGTTCTTC. Protein sequence: CASSVRGAGGPYEQFF.

This clone was seen only a few times. The V and J genes are TRBV2 and TRBJ1-5, with D uncertain. V was trimmed by 5 bases and J by 11 bases, leaving 13 bases between them. Per the germline V gene, CDR1 is SNHLY and CDR2 is FYNNEI. CDR3 length: 12 amino acids. The CDR3 DNA reads as TGTGCCAGCAGTCCAGACTCTGGAGCCCAGCATTTT. The encoded protein is CASSPDSGAQHF.

The chain links TRBV19 to TRBJ2-5; 7 bases are a match to TRBD1. This CDR3 spans 15 amino acids. CDR1 is LNHDA and CDR2 is SQIVND in the germline V gene (reference sequence). The trim removed 1 base at V and 5 bases at J, leaving 7 bases unmatched. CDR3 in amino acids: CASSIGVGGEETQYF. In DNA form, the CDR3 reads TGTGCCAGTAGTATAGGAGTAGGGGGCGAGGAGACCCAGTACTTC.

The rearrangement joins TRBV5-4 to TRBJ1-2, with D perhaps TRBD1 (5 bases). The CDR3 is made up of 16 amino acids. Trimming cost V 0 bases and J 2 bases, with 14 bases left between them. Germline V gives CDR1 SGHNT, CDR2 YYREEE (reference sequence). This CDR3 reads CASSLGGGKRNYGYTF. The CDR3 DNA follows: TGTGCCAGCAGCTTGGGTGGGGGGAAGAGGAACTATGGCTACACCTTC.

The V gene is TRBV9, the J gene TRBJ2-7; 8 positions agree with TRBD1. Germline V lookup: CDR1 SGDLS, CDR2 YYNGEE. This CDR3 comprises 15 residues. Trimming cost V 3 bases and J 5 bases; bases outside gene matches: 10. The chain's CDR3 is CASSALGQGHDEQYF. The CDR3 nucleotides read TGTGCCAGCAGCGCTTTAGGACAGGGACATGACGAGCAGTACTTC.

This clone was recorded once. The J gene is TRBJ2-3, the V gene TRBV4-1, with TRBD2 as a possible D gene (6 bases). Germline values: CDR1 MGHRA, CDR2 YSYEKL. The V end was cut by 0 bases, the J end by 5 bases, with 27 bases between. The CDR3 runs 20 residues. The CDR3 protein is CASSQDTVGGTPGVEDTQYF. In nucleotides, the CDR3 is TGCGCCAGCAGCCAAGATACGGTTGGCGGGACTCCCGGTGTTGAAGATACGCAGTATTTT.

The chain links TRBV3-1 (or the pseudogene TRBV3-2) to TRBJ2-1; no clear D. V lost 1 base and J lost 4, with 11 bases in between. This CDR3 spans 15 amino acids. CDR1 and CDR2 from the germline V gene are LGHDT and YNNKEL (reference sequence). This CDR3 is CASSQVLVGYNEQFF. The CDR3 coding sequence is TGTGCCAGCAGCCAAGTCTTAGTCGGTTACAATGAGCAGTTCTTC.